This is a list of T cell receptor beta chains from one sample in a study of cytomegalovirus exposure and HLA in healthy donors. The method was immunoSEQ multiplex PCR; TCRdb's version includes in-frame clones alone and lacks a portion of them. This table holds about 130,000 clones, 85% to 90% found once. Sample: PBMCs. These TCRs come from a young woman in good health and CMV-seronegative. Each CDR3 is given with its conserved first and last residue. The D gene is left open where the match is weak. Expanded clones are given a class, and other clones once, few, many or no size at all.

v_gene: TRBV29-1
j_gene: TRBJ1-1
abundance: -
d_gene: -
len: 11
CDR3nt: TGCAGCGTCATCGGTTCTTTCGGGGCTTTCTTT
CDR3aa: CSVIGSFGAFF

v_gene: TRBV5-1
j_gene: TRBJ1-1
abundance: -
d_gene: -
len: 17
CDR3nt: TGCGCCAGCAGGGAGACTGCGGGGGGTTCGGTGAACACTGAAGCTTTCTTT
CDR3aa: CASRETAGGSVNTEAFF

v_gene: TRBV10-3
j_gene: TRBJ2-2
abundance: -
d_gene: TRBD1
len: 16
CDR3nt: TGTGCCATCAGTCCCTTCCGGACAGGAGGCACCGGGGAGCTGTTTTTT
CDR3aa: CAISPFRTGGTGELFF

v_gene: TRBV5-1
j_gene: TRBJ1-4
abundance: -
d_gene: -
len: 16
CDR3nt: TGCGCCAGCAGCCCCGTCCCGATACAGAGAGCCGAAAAACTGTTTTTT
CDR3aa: CASSPVPIQRAEKLFF

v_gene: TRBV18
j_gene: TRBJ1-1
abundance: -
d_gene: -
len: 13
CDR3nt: TGTGCCAGCTCGCCGGGGGAGAACACTGAAGCTTTCTTT
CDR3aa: CASSPGENTEAFF

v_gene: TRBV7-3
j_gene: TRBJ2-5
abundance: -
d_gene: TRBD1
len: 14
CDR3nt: TGTGCCAGCAGCGTGGGACAGGGACGAGAGACCCAGTACTTC
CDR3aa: CASSVGQGRETQYF

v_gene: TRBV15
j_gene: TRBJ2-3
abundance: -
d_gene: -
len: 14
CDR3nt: TGTGCCACCAGCAGCCTCCGGTACACAGATACGCAGTATTTT
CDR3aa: CATSSLRYTDTQYF

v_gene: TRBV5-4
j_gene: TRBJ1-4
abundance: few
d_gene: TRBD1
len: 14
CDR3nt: TGTGCCAGCAGCCTCCAGGGGGCAGGGGAAAAACTGTTTTTT
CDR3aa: CASSLQGAGEKLFF

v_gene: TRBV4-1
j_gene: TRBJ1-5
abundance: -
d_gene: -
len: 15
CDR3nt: TGCGCCAGCAGACAATTCCGGGATAGCAATCAGCCCCAGCATTTT
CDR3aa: CASRQFRDSNQPQHF

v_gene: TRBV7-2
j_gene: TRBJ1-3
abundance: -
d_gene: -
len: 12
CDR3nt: TGTGCCAGCAGCTTAGTGGCCACCACCATATATTTT
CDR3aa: CASSLVATTIYF

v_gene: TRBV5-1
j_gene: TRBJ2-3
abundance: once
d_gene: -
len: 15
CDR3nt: TGCGCCAGCCACGGTGGGGGCGGCCTGGGAGATACGCAGTATTTT
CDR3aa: CASHGGGGLGDTQYF

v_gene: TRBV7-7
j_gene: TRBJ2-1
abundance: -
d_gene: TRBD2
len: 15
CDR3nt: TGTGCCAGCAGCTTAGTGTCCAGCGGGGGGGTTGAGCAGTTCTTC
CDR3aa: CASSLVSSGGVEQFF

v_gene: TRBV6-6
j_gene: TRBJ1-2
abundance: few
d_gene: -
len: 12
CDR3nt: TGTGCCAGCAGGGACAAAAACTATGGCTACACCTTC
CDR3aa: CASRDKNYGYTF

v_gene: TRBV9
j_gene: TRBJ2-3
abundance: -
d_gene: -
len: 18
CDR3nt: TGTGCCAGCAGCGTAGTTGGGGGAGGACTGACTAGCACAGATACGCAGTATTTT
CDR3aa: CASSVVGGGLTSTDTQYF

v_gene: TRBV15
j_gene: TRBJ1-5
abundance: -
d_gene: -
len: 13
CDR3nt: TGTGCCACCAGCAGCCGACAAAATCAGCCCCAGCATTTT
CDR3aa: CATSSRQNQPQHF

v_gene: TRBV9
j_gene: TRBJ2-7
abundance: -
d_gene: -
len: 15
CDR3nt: TGTGCCAGCAGCGTAGGCGCAGGACCTACGGGGGAGCAGTACTTC
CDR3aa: CASSVGAGPTGEQYF

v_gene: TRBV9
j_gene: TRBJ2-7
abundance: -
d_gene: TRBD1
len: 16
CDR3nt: TGTGCCAGCAGCGGTAGCGGGGACAGGGGGTTCTCCGAGCAGTACTTC
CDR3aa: CASSGSGDRGFSEQYF

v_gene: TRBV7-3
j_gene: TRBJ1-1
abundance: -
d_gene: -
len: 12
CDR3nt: TGTGCCAGCAGCTTCCCCGGCACTGAAGCTTTCTTT
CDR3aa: CASSFPGTEAFF

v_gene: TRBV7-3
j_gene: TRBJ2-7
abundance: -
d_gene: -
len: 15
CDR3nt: TGTGCCAGCAGTCTAGGTACTAGCACTAACTACGAGCAGTACTTC
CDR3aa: CASSLGTSTNYEQYF

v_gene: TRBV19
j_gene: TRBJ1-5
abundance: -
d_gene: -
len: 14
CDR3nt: TGTGCCAGTAGCATATCACAGGGTCCTCAGCCCCAGCATTTT
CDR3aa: CASSISQGPQPQHF

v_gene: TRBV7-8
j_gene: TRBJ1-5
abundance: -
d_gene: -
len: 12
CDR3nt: TGTGCCAGCAGCTTTGTAGATCAGCCCCAGCATTTT
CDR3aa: CASSFVDQPQHF

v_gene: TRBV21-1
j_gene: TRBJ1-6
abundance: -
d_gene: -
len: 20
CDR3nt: TGTGCCAGCAGAAAGATCCAAGCGGGGCTACGAAGCTCCTATAATTCACCCCTCCACTTT
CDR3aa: CASRKIQAGLRSSYNSPLHF

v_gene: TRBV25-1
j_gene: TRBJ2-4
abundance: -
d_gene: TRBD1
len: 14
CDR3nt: TGTGCCAGCAGTACGACGGGACAGACAAACATTCAGTACTTC
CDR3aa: CASSTTGQTNIQYF

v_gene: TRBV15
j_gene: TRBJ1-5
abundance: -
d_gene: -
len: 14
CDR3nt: TGTGCCACCAGCAGACAGGGGAATAATCAGCCCCAGCATTTT
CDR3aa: CATSRQGNNQPQHF

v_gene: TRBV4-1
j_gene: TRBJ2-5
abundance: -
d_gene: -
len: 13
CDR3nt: TGCGCCAGCAGCCAAGCGGGTAGCGAGACCCAGTACTTC
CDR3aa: CASSQAGSETQYF

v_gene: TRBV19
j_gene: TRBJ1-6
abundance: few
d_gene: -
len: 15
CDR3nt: TGTGCCAGCAAAACAGGACATCTTGATAATTCACCCCTCCACTTT
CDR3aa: CASKTGHLDNSPLHF

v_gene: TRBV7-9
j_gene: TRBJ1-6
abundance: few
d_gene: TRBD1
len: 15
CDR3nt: TGTGCCAGCAGCTTACTCGGGACAGGGAATTCACCCCTCCACTTT
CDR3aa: CASSLLGTGNSPLHF

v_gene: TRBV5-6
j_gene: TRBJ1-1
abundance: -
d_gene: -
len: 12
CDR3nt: TGTGCCAGCAGCTTAACGGGCCAGGGCCGAATCTTT
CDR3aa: CASSLTGQGRIF

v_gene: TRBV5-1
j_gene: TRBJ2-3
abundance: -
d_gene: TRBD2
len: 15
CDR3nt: TGCGCCAGCAGCTCCCCGGGACTAGCGGAGGATACGCAGTATTTT
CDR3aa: CASSSPGLAEDTQYF

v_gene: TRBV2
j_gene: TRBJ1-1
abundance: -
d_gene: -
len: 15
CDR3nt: TGTGCCAGCAGTGCCAACAGGTGGGGGGAGGCTGAAGCTTTCTTT
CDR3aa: CASSANRWGEAEAFF

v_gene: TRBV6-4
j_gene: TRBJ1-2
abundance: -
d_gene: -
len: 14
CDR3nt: TGTGCCAGCAGTTCTACGGGAACCAGCTATGGCTACACCTTC
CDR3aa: CASSSTGTSYGYTF

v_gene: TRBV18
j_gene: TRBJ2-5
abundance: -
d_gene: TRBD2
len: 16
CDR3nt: TGTGCCAGCTCACCACCTAGCGGGGGGCACCAAGAGACCCAGTACTTC
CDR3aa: CASSPPSGGHQETQYF

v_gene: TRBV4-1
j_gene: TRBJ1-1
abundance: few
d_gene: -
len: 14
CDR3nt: TGCGCCAGCAGCCCGAGACAGTTGAACACTGAAGCTTTCTTT
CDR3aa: CASSPRQLNTEAFF

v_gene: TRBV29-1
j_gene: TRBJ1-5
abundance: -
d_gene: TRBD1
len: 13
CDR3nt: TGCAGCGCCCGGACAGGTGACAATCAGCCCCAGCATTTT
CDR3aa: CSARTGDNQPQHF

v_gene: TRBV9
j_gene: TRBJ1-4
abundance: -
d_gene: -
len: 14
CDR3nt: TGTGCCAGCAGCGTAATGGGCTTTAGTGAAAAACTGTTTTTT
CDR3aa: CASSVMGFSEKLFF

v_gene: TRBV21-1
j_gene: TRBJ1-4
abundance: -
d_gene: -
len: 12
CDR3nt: TGTGCCAGCAGCAGAAGCTGCGAAAAACTGTTTTTT
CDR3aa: CASSRSCEKLFF

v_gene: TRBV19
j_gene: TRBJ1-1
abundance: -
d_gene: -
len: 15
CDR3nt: TGTGCCAGTAGTATGGCCAGGGGCTGGGGCACTGAAGCTTTCTTT
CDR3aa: CASSMARGWGTEAFF

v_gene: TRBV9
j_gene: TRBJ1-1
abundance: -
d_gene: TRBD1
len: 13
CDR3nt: TGTGCCAGCAGCCTACAGGGGGCCACTGAAGCTTTCTTT
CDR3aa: CASSLQGATEAFF

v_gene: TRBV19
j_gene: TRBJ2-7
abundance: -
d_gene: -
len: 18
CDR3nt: TGTGCCAGTAGTATAACGCTCACCCTAGCACCAACTACGTACGAGCAGTACTTC
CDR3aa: CASSITLTLAPTTYEQYF